Following are 12 T cell receptor beta chains from one sample sequenced in a study of PD-1 blockade in classical Hodgkin lymphoma (TCRdb year 2020). The sample's time point label, in plain terms: cycle 4 day 1 (C4D1), after less than 7 weeks of nivolumab. Every trial patient had relapsed after autologous stem cell transplantation, and cohorts A, B and C differed in prior brentuximab vedotin exposure. The library was obtained by the immunoSEQ multiplex PCR assay. The source is immuneACCESS, and TCRdb retained only in-frame sequences with V and J called. Part of the clones is not carried over; for the studies checked, unresolved V genes explain less than half of this, and the remainder is unexplained. This sample comprises roughly 50,000 clones, approximately 89% of them detected only once. The ten largest clones add up to approximately 7% of the sample. Sequenced here: peripheral blood mononuclear cells (PBMCs), sampled before the fourth cycle of nivolumab. The receptors shown here come from a human donor with classical Hodgkin lymphoma.

This clone was detected once. V usage is TRBV5-1 and J usage is TRBJ2-7; D is uncertain. The germline CDR1 and CDR2 sequences are SGHRS and YFSETQ. The V end was cut by 2 bases, the J end by 2 bases, with 14 bases between. The CDR3 consists of 15 residues. DNA of the CDR3: TGCGCCAGCAGCTTACTAACTGCGAATCCCTACGAGCAGTACTTC. Encoded protein: CASSLLTANPYEQYF. Supplemented by reference TRBV5-1 and TRBJ2-7, the full variable domain reads KAGVTQTPRYLIKTRGQQVTLSCSPISGHRSVSWYQQTPGQGLQFLFEYFSETQRNKGNFPGRFSGRQFSNSRSEMNVSTLELGDSALYLCASSLLTANPYEQYFGPGTRLTVT.

The V gene is TRBV19, the J gene TRBJ1-2; 7 bases line up with TRBD1. Trimming removed 5 bases from V and 7 bases from J; junction bases left unmatched: 22. The CDR3 spans 18 residues. CDR1 is LNHDA and CDR2 is SQIVND in the germline V gene (reference sequence). CDR3 region: CASSAATLRQGGGTGYTF. The DNA of the CDR3 is TGTGCCAGTAGTGCCGCAACCCTACGACAGGGCGGGGGTACTGGCTACACCTTC. Supplemented by reference TRBV19 and TRBJ1-2, the full variable domain reads DGGITQSPKYLFRKEGQNVTLSCEQNLNHDAMYWYRQDPGQGLRLIYYSQIVNDFQKGDIAEGYSVSREKKESFPLTVTSAQKNPTAFYLCASSAATLRQGGGTGYTFGSGTRLTVV.

This clone showed up just a few times. The gene calls are TRBV5-6 and TRBJ1-2; 8 bases fit TRBD1. Trimming removed 2 bases from V and 2 bases from J; junction bases left unmatched: 2. The germline V gene has CDR1 SGHDT and CDR2 YYEEEE. The CDR3 is made up of 14 amino acids. CDR3 nucleotides: TGTGCCAGCAGCTTCGGACAGGGCAACTATGGCTACACCTTC. Its protein is CASSFGQGNYGYTF.

The chain's CDR3 is CASSLQDHRGQFF. The CDR3 nucleotides are TGTGCCAGCAGCCTACAGGACCACAGGGGGCAGTTCTTC. The chain links TRBV7-6 to TRBJ2-1; 7 nucleotides agree with TRBD1. This CDR3 has 13 residues. Trimming took 5 bases from V and 12 from J; bases not matched to a gene: 10. Germline-derived CDR1 and CDR2 are SGHVS and FNYEAQ.

This clone was seen a single time. The chain employs TRBV6-1 and TRBJ2-1, with 9 bases that match TRBD1. Germline CDR1 is MNHNS and CDR2 is SASEGT. The length of the CDR3 is 14 residues. Trimming took 4 bases from V and 8 from J; bases not matched to a gene: 6. For the CDR3, the DNA is TGTGCCAGCAGTGGGGACAGGGTGACGGATGAGCAGTTCTTC. Its translation is CASSGDRVTDEQFF.

This rearrangement joins TRBV7-9 to TRBJ2-3; 9 positions match TRBD2. Germline CDR1 reads SEHNR; CDR2 reads FQNEAQ (reference sequence). J was trimmed by 6 bases and V by 5 bases; bases with no gene match: 0. This CDR3 is built from 12 residues. In DNA form, the CDR3 reads TGTGCCAGCAGCGGACTAGCGGATACGCAGTATTTT. This codes for CASSGLADTQYF.

The count of this clone is one. V gene TRBV6-5 combines with J gene TRBJ2-2; D gene ambiguous. V dropped 0 bases and J dropped 7 bases, with 12 bases sitting between them. The CDR3 runs 15 residues. The germline V gene encodes CDR1 MNHEY and CDR2 SVGAGI. CDR3 sequence: CASSYSDPLGGELFF. The CDR3 DNA reads as TGTGCCAGCAGTTACTCTGACCCCCTGGGCGGGGAGCTGTTTTTT.

This clone has just one count. The chain combines TRBV29-1 with TRBJ2-1, with 11 bases identical to TRBD2. V was pared by 5 bases and J by 10 bases, with 10 bases of the junction left unmatched. The CDR3 has 14 amino acids. Germline CDR1 SQVTM, CDR2 ANQGSEA. The CDR3 spells CSVQLLAGVGEQFF. The CDR3 nucleotides read TGCAGCGTTCAGTTACTAGCGGGGGTAGGGGAGCAGTTCTTC.

The chain carries TRBV10-3 and TRBJ2-5; 8 nucleotides agree with TRBD2. J lost 4 bases, V lost 4 bases, and 5 bases had no gene match. Germline CDR1 reads ENHRY; CDR2 reads SYGVKD. The length of the CDR3 is 14 residues. CDR3: CAISAGGGRETQYF. DNA of the CDR3: TGTGCCATCAGTGCGGGGGGGGGCAGAGAGACCCAGTACTTC.

The chain couples TRBV15 to TRBJ2-5, with 15 nucleotides matching TRBD2. This CDR3 has 18 amino acids. From germline, CDR1 is LNHNV and CDR2 YYDKDF (reference sequence). V lost 0 bases and J lost 5; bases outside the gene matches: 7. The CDR3 DNA sequence: TGTGCCACCAGCAGAGATTGGACTAGCGGGGGGGCCTCGGAGACCCAGTACTTC. As protein: CATSRDWTSGGASETQYF.

The V call is TRBV7-2, the J call TRBJ1-2; 8 nucleotides match TRBD1. Germline V gives CDR1 SGHTA, CDR2 FQGNSA. The CDR3 contains 11 residues. The V segment lost 11 bases and the J segment 8 bases; nucleotides outside the gene matches: 7. CDR3: CALQTGEGYTF. The CDR3 DNA reads TGTGCCCTTCAGACAGGGGAAGGCTACACCTTC.

The chain employs TRBV9 and TRBJ2-1; D is unresolved. V gave up 3 bases and J gave up 3 bases, with 4 bases separating them. The CDR3 has 12 amino acids. In germline, CDR1 is SGDLS, CDR2 YYNGEE. The CDR3, as DNA: TGTGCCAGCAGCGGCGTCTACAATGAGCAGTTCTTC. Its protein product is CASSGVYNEQFF.